Presented here are 9 T cell receptor beta chains from one specimen sequenced in a study of cytomegalovirus exposure and HLA in healthy donors (dated by TCRdb to between 2016 and 2019). The library relied on the immunoSEQ multiplex PCR assay. For the multiplex PCR, a mixture combining 60 forward primers for TCR Vbeta segments and 13 reverse primers for TCR Jbeta segments was used. TCRdb's version of the immuneACCESS table is confined to in-frame rearrangements and falls short of the full clone set. An unresolved V gene accounts for under half of the shortfall where checked; the remainder is of unknown origin. The sample table holds 200,000 to 250,000 clones, of which roughly four fifths were seen once. The ten largest clones take up 10% to 13% of the sample. The source material was PBMCs. These receptors were taken from a woman between 45 and 65 years old in good health and CMV-seropositive.

The chain has TRBV28 and TRBJ1-5, with 8 bases that match TRBD1. There are 17 residues in the CDR3. CDR1 MDHEN and CDR2 SYDVKM come from the germline V gene. Unmatched junction bases numbered 17, after V lost 6 bases and J lost 7 bases. CDR3 residues: CASRAYGGRGRGQPQHF. The CDR3 nucleotides are TGTGCCAGCAGAGCGTACGGGGGCAGGGGGCGGGGGCAGCCCCAGCATTTT.

The V call is TRBV4-3, the J call TRBJ2-7; 9 bases are a match to TRBD1. Germline V lookup: CDR1 LGHNA, CDR2 YSLEER. Losses at the gene ends were 5 bases for V and 2 bases for J; bases not matched to a gene: 13. The CDR3 consists of 17 residues. The CDR3 protein is CASSVASGTGKTYEQYF. For the CDR3, the DNA is TGCGCCAGCAGCGTGGCTTCCGGGACAGGGAAGACCTACGAGCAGTACTTC.

The chain has TRBV11-2 and TRBJ2-1; 7 bases line up with TRBD1. Germline V lookup: CDR1 SGHAT, CDR2 FQNNGV. V was clipped by 5 bases and J by 7 bases; unmatched bases: 8. This CDR3 is built from 14 residues. The CDR3 sequence: CASSRQGRGNEQFF. CDR3 bases: TGTGCCAGCAGCAGACAGGGTAGGGGGAATGAGCAGTTCTTC.

This clone was found once. The V and J genes are TRBV4-1 and TRBJ1-2; no definite D call. Germline V lookup: CDR1 MGHRA, CDR2 YSYEKL. CDR3 size: 14 residues. Trimming shortened V by 1 base and J by 6 bases, and 12 bases separated the two germline ends. The DNA for the CDR3 is TGCGCCAGCAGCCAAGGCGCGGGTAGCCATGGCTACACCTTC. Translating gives CASSQGAGSHGYTF.

This rearrangement joins TRBV6-1 to TRBJ1-2; D may be TRBD1 (6 bases). Germline V lookup: CDR1 MNHNS, CDR2 SASEGT. V was pared by 0 bases and J by 5 bases, with 16 bases between. This CDR3 comprises 16 residues. In nucleotides, the CDR3 is TGTGCCAGCAGTGAAGCGTCGGGGGGCGGGCGGTATGGCTACACCTTC. Its protein product is CASSEASGGGRYGYTF.

This chain uses TRBV7-2 with TRBJ2-7; 12 bases fit TRBD2. Germline V gene sequence: CDR1 SGHTA, CDR2 FQGNSA. This CDR3 is 17 amino acids long. The V and J ends lost 5 bases and 3 bases, in that order; junction bases with no gene match: 11. CDR3 nucleotides: TGTGCCAGCAGCCCTCTAGCGGGGGGGGCGGAGTTCTACGAGCAGTACTTC. The encoded protein is CASSPLAGGAEFYEQYF.

The chain combines TRBV28 with TRBJ2-1; 9 bases are shared with TRBD1. The CDR3 length is 13 residues. Trimming cost V 3 bases and J 6 bases; bases outside gene matches: 0. Germline V gene lookup returns CDR1 MDHEN and CDR2 SYDVKM. The CDR3 nucleotides read TGTGCCAGCAGTTTGACAGGGGGCAATGAGCAGTTCTTC. It is translated as CASSLTGGNEQFF.

The J gene is TRBJ1-1, the V gene TRBV30; 9 bases line up with TRBD1. Germline CDR1 reads GTSNPN; CDR2 reads SVGIG (reference sequence). V lost 1 base and J lost 3; bases outside the gene matches: 3. The CDR3 sequence is 14 residues long. CDR3 bases: TGTGCCTGGAGTGCCGGGACAGGGTACACTGAAGCTTTCTTT. Protein: CAWSAGTGYTEAFF. Complete variable domain (other parts from reference TRBV30 and TRBJ1-1): SQTIHQWPATLVQPVGSPLSLECTVEGTSNPNLYWYRQAAGRGLQLLFYSVGIGQISSEVPQNLSASRPQDRQFILSSKKLLLSDSGFYLCAWSAGTGYTEAFFGQGTRLTVV.

The chain uses TRBV27 and TRBJ2-7; 9 nucleotides line up with TRBD1. Germline CDR1 reads MNHEY; CDR2 reads SMNVEV (reference sequence). With 11 bases clipped from V and 5 bases from J, the junction kept 7 bases outside the gene matches. The CDR3 length is 12 residues. For the CDR3, the DNA is TGTGCCGCATCGGACAGGGGTAACGAGCAGTACTTC. This encodes CAASDRGNEQYF.